The present T cell receptor beta chain was sequenced within a study of cytomegalovirus exposure and HLA in healthy donors. Study-wide results and caveats: Later work found that TCR association rates differed between HLA loci; DRB1 had the most and HLA-C the fewest.

Primers included in the PCR were 60 Vbeta and 13 Jbeta primers. Sequenced by immunoSEQ multiplex PCR; TCRdb stores in-frame clones only, minus some. In the table there are 110,000 or so clones, 67% of which are singletons. The germline CDR1 and CDR2 sequences are MNHEY and SVGAGI. The CDR3 is made up of 16 amino acids. Trimming took 4 bases from V and 2 from J; bases not matched to a gene: 10. Regarding this clone: The antigen remains undetermined.

The chain couples TRBV6-5 to TRBJ2-7; 8 bases line up with TRBD2. The sequence was collected from a man between 18 and 35 years old in good health and CMV-seropositive. Sequenced material: PBMCs. The CDR3, as DNA: TGTGCCAGCAGTTTCCTTAGCGGGGTAACCCCCTACGAGCAGTACTTC. It encodes CASSFLSGVTPYEQYF.